The 28 T cell receptor beta chains presented below share a single source sample, sequenced in a study of T cells after yellow fever vaccination. One entry per CDR3 protein, called by TCRdb with MiXCR from the 5' RACE reads. The data show some 420,000 distinct CDR3 sequences, roughly 20% seen once. This specimen was PBMCs, taken before the yellow fever booster vaccination. The receptor source for this set is a man younger than 35 who received the YFV17D yellow fever vaccine.

This chain links TRBV12-3 or TRBV12-4 with TRBJ2-3; either TRBD1 or TRBD2 may supply D (5 bases each). The CDR3 covers 14 residues. The ends were cut back, 3 bases at V and 4 bases at J, with 11 bases in the middle. In DNA form, the CDR3 reads TGTGCCAGCAGTTTCTTAGGGGACGCAGATACGCAGTATTTT. Encoded protein: CASSFLGDADTQYF.

This clonotype was counted between two and nine times. The chain has TRBV5-1 and TRBJ2-5; D may be TRBD1 or TRBD2 (5 bases each). V dropped 5 bases and J dropped 5 bases, with 16 bases sitting between them. Germline CDR1 SGHRS, CDR2 YFSETQ. The CDR3 extends over 14 amino acids. DNA of the CDR3: TGCGCCAGCAGACCCCTATGGGGGTCCGAGACCCAGTACTTC. It encodes CASRPLWGSETQYF.

CDR3 amino acids: CASIRTALGNTIYF. Written as DNA, the CDR3 is TGTGCCAGCATCCGGACAGCCCTCGGAAACACCATATATTTT. The genes are TRBV28 and TRBJ1-3; D might be TRBD1 (6 bases). The germline V and J ends were trimmed by 7 bases and 4 bases, with 14 bases remaining between them. This CDR3 has 14 residues. CDR1 and CDR2 (germline): MDHEN, SYDVKM.

This chain joins TRBV20-1 and TRBJ1-5, with D unclear. The germline V and J ends were trimmed by 6 bases and 3 bases, with 15 bases remaining between them. CDR3 length equals 14 residues. Looked up from germline, CDR1 is DFQATT and CDR2 is SNEGSKA (reference sequence). This CDR3 is CSARDIGNNQPQHF. For the CDR3, the DNA is TGCAGTGCCCGCGACATCGGTAACAATCAGCCCCAGCATTTT.

This clonotype was counted only a few times. This rearrangement joins TRBV29-1 to TRBJ1-4; D gene uncertain. This CDR3 spans 17 amino acids. Trimming stripped 1 base from V and 0 bases from J, with 15 bases between. CDR1 is SQVTM, CDR2 ANQGSEA, per germline. The CDR3 reads CSVEGVGEDATNEKLFF. The CDR3 nucleotides read TGCAGCGTTGAAGGGGTCGGTGAGGACGCAACTAATGAAAAACTGTTTTTT. The whole variable domain, filled in from reference TRBV29-1 and TRBJ1-4, reads SAVISQKPSRDICQRGTSLTIQCQVDSQVTMMFWYRQQPGQSLTLIATANQGSEATYESGFVIDKFPISRPNLTFSTLTVSNMSPEDSSIYLCSVEGVGEDATNEKLFFGSGTQLSVL.

The chain employs TRBV7-6 and TRBJ2-1, with TRBD1 matching over 7 bases. The junction had 13 bases not matched to a gene; V was cut back by 5 bases and J by 15 bases. The CDR3 sequence is 13 residues long. Germline V lookup: CDR1 SGHVS, CDR2 FNYEAQ. CDR3 DNA: TGTGCCAGCAGCATACTTATCAGACAGGGTTTGTTCTTC. Protein product: CASSILIRQGLFF. The full variable domain, completed using reference TRBV7-6 and TRBJ2-1, is GAGVSQSPRYKVTKRGQDVALRCDPISGHVSLYWYRQALGQGPEFLTYFNYEAQQDKSGLPNDRFSAERPEGSISTLTIQRTEQRDSAMYRCASSILIRQGLFFGPGTRLTVL.

CDR3 DNA sequence: TGCGCCAGCAGCCGGACTAGCCGGGCGGGAGAGCAGTACGTC. Translated, it gives CASSRTSRAGEQYV. The chain combines TRBV5-1 with TRBJ2-7; 8 nucleotides line up with TRBD2. The CDR3 runs 14 residues. Germline V gene sequence: CDR1 SGHRS, CDR2 YFSETQ. Trimming at V came to 4 bases and at J to 7 bases, leaving 10 bases not matched to a gene.

This clonotype was observed a few times. The chain joins TRBV4-3 to TRBJ2-3; tentatively, D is TRBD1 or TRBD2 (6 bases each). Germline V CDR1 and CDR2: LGHNA, YSLEER. The germline V and J ends were trimmed by 0 bases and 5 bases, with 9 bases remaining between them. This CDR3 contains 14 residues. As DNA, the CDR3 is TGCGCCAGCAGCCAAGATAGGGGGGTAGATACGCAGTATTTT. This sequence encodes CASSQDRGVDTQYF.

J is TRBJ1-5 and V is TRBV5-5; no clear D gene. The CDR3 sequence is 15 residues long. Germline CDR1 reads SGHKS; CDR2 reads YYEKEE (reference sequence). Trimming pared 1 base from V and 0 bases from J, leaving 8 bases between. The CDR3 bases are TGTGCCAGCAGCTTGTTCCGGGGTAGCAATCAGCCCCAGCATTTT. Amino acid sequence: CASSLFRGSNQPQHF. The whole variable domain, remainder taken from reference TRBV5-5 and TRBJ1-5, is DAGVTQSPTHLIKTRGQQVTLRCSPISGHKSVSWYQQVLGQGPQFIFQYYEKEERGRGNFPDRFSARQFPNYSSELNVNALLLGDSALYLCASSLFRGSNQPQHFGDGTRLSIL.

This clonotype turned up a few times. This chain uses TRBV4-3 with TRBJ2-2; 9 bases agree with TRBD2. With 2 bases clipped from V and 3 bases from J, the junction kept 19 bases outside the gene matches. CDR3 length equals 21 residues. The V gene's germline CDR1 is LGHNA and CDR2 YSLEER. The CDR3 DNA is TGCGCCAGCAGCCAATATAGTCTCCTCTTGGAGCGGGGGGACGACACCGGGGAGCTGTTTTTT. This codes for CASSQYSLLLERGDDTGELFF.

The chain carries TRBV9 and TRBJ1-4; D is unclear. The CDR3 totals 14 residues. Trimming removed 7 bases at V and 7 bases at J, with 17 bases between. The germline gives CDR1 SGDLS, CDR2 YYNGEE. CDR3: CASSRTAKFEKLFF. CDR3 coding DNA: TGTGCCAGCTCCCGGACGGCTAAATTTGAAAAACTGTTTTTT.

This clonotype came up a few times. The chain employs TRBV7-2 and TRBJ2-5, with TRBD2 matching 9 bases. With 3 bases clipped from V and 2 bases from J, the junction kept 1 base outside the gene matches. The CDR3 runs 14 residues. CDR1 is SGHTA and CDR2 is FQGNSA in the germline V gene. This CDR3 reads CASSFAGGQETQYF. Here the CDR3 DNA reads TGTGCCAGCAGCTTCGCGGGGGGGCAAGAGACCCAGTACTTC. The variable domain in full, with the rest retrieved from reference TRBV7-2 and TRBJ2-5, is GAGVSQSPSNKVTEKGKDVELRCDPISGHTALYWYRQSLGQGLEFLIYFQGNSAPDKSGLPSDRFSAERTGGSVSTLTIQRTQQEDSAVYLCASSFAGGQETQYFGPGTRLLVL.

Ten or more counts support this clonotype. This chain connects TRBV15 to TRBJ1-2; D not certain. CDR1 and CDR2 from the germline V gene are LNHNV and YYDKDF (reference sequence). The CDR3 length is 14 residues. V lost 1 base to trimming and J lost 1 base, with 7 bases between them. Here the CDR3 reads CATSRGVVNYGYTF. As DNA, the CDR3 is TGTGCCACCAGCAGAGGGGTAGTTAACTATGGCTACACCTTC.

V is TRBV2 and J is TRBJ2-7, with a weak D call TRBD2 (6 bases). Trimming removed 5 bases at V and 3 bases at J, with 11 bases between. The CDR3 is made up of 13 amino acids. CDR1 SNHLY and CDR2 FYNNEI come from the germline V gene. CDR3 bases: TGTGCCAGCAGTCCGGGACTGATCTACGAGCAGTACTTC. The encoded protein is CASSPGLIYEQYF. The variable domain in full, with the rest retrieved from reference TRBV2 and TRBJ2-7, is EPEVTQTPSHQVTQMGQEVILRCVPISNHLYFYWYRQILGQKVEFLVSFYNNEISEKSEIFDDQFSVERPDGSNFTLKIRSTKLEDSAMYFCASSPGLIYEQYFGPGTRLTVT.

This clonotype was seen a few times. The chain joins TRBV7-2 to TRBJ2-7, with TRBD1 identical over 10 bases. With 5 bases clipped from V and 2 bases from J, the junction kept 6 bases outside the gene matches. The CDR3 length is 15 residues. Germline V lookup: CDR1 SGHTA, CDR2 FQGNSA. Written as DNA, the CDR3 is TGTGCCAGCAGCCGCCACGGACAGGGGGCCTACGAGCAGTACGTC. It is translated as CASSRHGQGAYEQYV.

The rearrangement uses TRBV6-5 and TRBJ2-3; unclear D gene. The CDR3 has 14 residues. Per the germline V gene, CDR1 is MNHEY and CDR2 is SVGAGI. V lost 0 bases to trimming and J lost 3 bases, with 7 bases between them. CDR3 DNA sequence: TGTGCCAGCAGTTACTCCCCTAGGACAGATACGCAGTATTTT. This encodes CASSYSPRTDTQYF.

This clonotype was seen more than once but under ten times. V and J are TRBV9 and TRBJ1-4; weak D call: TRBD1 (6 bases). V was shortened by 3 bases and J by 3 bases, with 15 bases between the two germline ends. The CDR3 loop spans 16 amino acids. Germline CDR1 reads SGDLS; CDR2 reads YYNGEE. The CDR3 region has the DNA TGTGCCAGCAGCGCCCTTGGGGGGGCCGCTAATGAAAAACTGTTTTTT. Its protein product is CASSALGGAANEKLFF.

This clonotype was picked up a small number of times. CDR3 DNA: TGCAGTGCGGCCAGGGGGGACTCCTACGAGCAGTACTTC. Its protein is CSAARGDSYEQYF. This chain joins TRBV20-1 and TRBJ2-7; D is perhaps TRBD1 (7 bases). Trimming stripped 6 bases from V and 0 bases from J, with 12 bases between. The CDR3 is made up of 13 amino acids. Germline V gene sequence: CDR1 DFQATT, CDR2 SNEGSKA (reference sequence).

This clonotype was observed at least ten times. This chain links TRBV4-3 with TRBJ1-1; D gene uncertain. The V and J ends lost 1 base and 4 bases respectively, with 13 bases between them. The CDR3 totals 15 residues. CDR1 is LGHNA and CDR2 is YSLEER in the germline V gene. The DNA for the CDR3 is TGCGCCAGCAGCCAAGGGGCGGGGAGAGGCACTGAAGCTTTCTTT. The encoded protein is CASSQGAGRGTEAFF.

This clonotype was counted a few times. V and J are TRBV7-9 and TRBJ1-2, with no clear D. Germline V CDR1 and CDR2: SEHNR, FQNEAQ (reference sequence). The CDR3 extends over 13 amino acids. Trimming took off 5 bases at V and 8 bases at J, with 15 bases between the two ends. The DNA for the CDR3 is TGTGCCAGCAGCGTATCGGGCCTGGAGGGCTACACCTTC. This codes for CASSVSGLEGYTF.

This clonotype was picked up a small number of times. The CDR3 DNA reads as TGTGCCAGCAGTTTGGGCAGGAGACCCTATGGCTACACCTTC. Translation gives CASSLGRRPYGYTF. This sequence joins TRBV28 and TRBJ1-2, with D unresolved. This CDR3 is 14 amino acids long. V lost 3 bases and J lost 4, with 12 bases in between. Per the germline V gene, CDR1 is MDHEN and CDR2 is SYDVKM.

In this sample, this clonotype turned up a few times. The gene calls are TRBV18 and TRBJ2-1; TRBD2 matches 13 bases. CDR1 is KGHSH, CDR2 LQKENI, per germline. V lost 4 bases to trimming and J lost 6 bases; unmatched junction nucleotides: 6. The CDR3 is 16 amino acids. The CDR3 here is CASSQTGTSGINEQFF. The CDR3 DNA is TGTGCCAGCTCACAGACCGGGACTAGCGGGATCAATGAGCAGTTCTTC.

The V call is TRBV5-1, the J call TRBJ1-2; D may be TRBD1 (5 bases). The CDR3 covers 14 residues. V gave up 0 bases and J gave up 4 bases, with 10 bases separating them. Looked up from germline, CDR1 is SGHRS and CDR2 is YFSETQ. The CDR3 DNA reads TGCGCCAGCAGCTTGGGGGACTACAGCTATGGCTACACCTTC. It yields the protein CASSLGDYSYGYTF.

Only a few counts were recorded for this clonotype. This may stem from a read error, because a much larger clone lies one nucleotide away. The chain employs TRBV14 and TRBJ2-2; unclear D gene. V lost 3 bases and J 3 bases, leaving 2 bases between the germline ends. The CDR3 loop spans 12 amino acids. Germline V lookup: CDR1 SGHDN, CDR2 FVKESK. In DNA, the CDR3 is TGTGCCAGCAGCCACCACACCGGGGAGCTGTTTTTT. Its translation is CASSHHTGELFF.

The chain uses TRBV5-1 and TRBJ1-1; tentative D call: TRBD1 (6 bases). CDR3 length equals 14 residues. Per germline, CDR1 SGHRS and CDR2 YFSETQ. The V end lost 0 bases, the J end lost 2 bases, and 8 bases lay between the germline ends. Here the CDR3 reads CASSLEQGNTEAFF. Written as DNA, the CDR3 is TGCGCCAGCAGCTTGGAACAGGGAAACACTGAAGCTTTCTTT.

The chain uses TRBV4-3 and TRBJ1-2, with D uncertain. CDR3 length: 14 residues. Germline lookup yields CDR1 LGHNA and CDR2 YSLEER. Trimming left V 0 bases short and J 10 bases short, with 15 bases between. CDR3 in DNA: TGCGCCAGCAGCCAAGATCATCCGGGCTTGACCTACACCTTC. It specifies CASSQDHPGLTYTF.

V is TRBV5-1 and J is TRBJ2-2, with D possibly being TRBD2 (5 bases). The length of the CDR3 is 13 residues. V was trimmed by 3 bases and J by 6 bases, leaving 9 bases between them. Per the germline V gene, CDR1 is SGHRS and CDR2 is YFSETQ. CDR3 residues: CASSSGFPGELFF. CDR3 DNA: TGCGCCAGCAGCTCGGGATTTCCCGGGGAGCTGTTTTTT.

The chain carries TRBV5-1 and TRBJ2-3; D gene unclear. CDR1 is SGHRS and CDR2 is YFSETQ in the germline V gene. Trimming left V 0 bases short and J 0 bases short, with 8 bases between. The CDR3 spans 15 residues. The CDR3 coding sequence is TGCGCCAGCAGCTTGGTTTGGGGAAGCACAGATACGCAGTATTTT. This gives the protein CASSLVWGSTDTQYF.